The 18 T cell receptor beta chains presented below share a single source sample, sequenced in a study of chemoradiotherapy in HPV16-positive cancers. Profiling relied on immunoSEQ multiplex PCR, and the TCRdb table lists in-frame clones only, not all of them. The sample consists of under 70,000 clones, over 85% of them appearing once. Sequenced here: blood, sampled from a patient who underwent chemoradiotherapy. The receptors here all came from a human donor with HPV-associated anogenital cancer.

This clone is medium-sized. The chain links TRBV6-5 to TRBJ1-6; weak D call: TRBD1 (6 bases). CDR3 length equals 13 residues. V was trimmed by 0 bases and J by 10 bases, leaving 7 bases between them. CDR1 and CDR2 (germline): MNHEY, SVGAGI. Here the CDR3 reads CASSYSDRSPLHF. The CDR3, as DNA: TGTGCCAGCAGTTACTCGGACAGATCACCCCTCCACTTT.

The chain employs TRBV7-9 and TRBJ2-7; D is undetermined. Between the trimmed V and J ends, which lost 2 bases and 3 bases, there was a span of 17 bases. The CDR3 is made up of 16 amino acids. Germline V gives CDR1 SEHNR, CDR2 FQNEAQ (reference sequence). The CDR3 DNA follows: TGTGCCAGCAGCTTAACGGTCGGTACGACAAGCTACGAGCAGTACTTC. Protein product: CASSLTVGTTSYEQYF.

This sequence joins TRBV27 and TRBJ1-1; the D gene is possibly TRBD1 (5 bases). The V gene's germline CDR1 is MNHEY and CDR2 SMNVEV (reference sequence). Trimming left V 5 bases short and J 4 bases short, with 11 bases between. There are 13 residues in the CDR3. CDR3 bases: TGTGCCAGCAGTCCGCAGGGCGGCACTGAAGCTTTCTTT. Translated: CASSPQGGTEAFF.

V gene TRBV7-6 combines with J gene TRBJ1-5, with D possibly being TRBD1 (6 bases). Trimming left V 5 bases short and J 15 bases short, with 20 bases between. The CDR3 extends over 13 amino acids. Germline CDR1 reads SGHVS; CDR2 reads FNYEAQ. The CDR3 loop is CASSKGGSAAVHF. The CDR3 DNA reads TGTGCCAGCAGCAAAGGGGGTTCCGCGGCGGTGCATTTT.

The count of this clone is one. The chain links TRBV9 to TRBJ1-1; D not resolved. Per the germline V gene, CDR1 is SGDLS and CDR2 is YYNGEE. Trimming shortened V by 0 bases and J by 7 bases, and 7 bases separated the two germline ends. This CDR3 has 12 amino acids. The CDR3 bases are TGTGCCAGCAGCGTAGAAGGCAGTGAAGCTTTCTTT. It is translated as CASSVEGSEAFF.

The chain carries TRBV6-5 and TRBJ2-7, with D perhaps TRBD1 (5 bases). Trimming left V 0 bases short and J 4 bases short, with 7 bases between. Per the germline V gene, CDR1 is MNHEY and CDR2 is SVGAGI. CDR3 length equals 13 residues. The CDR3 DNA reads as TGTGCCAGCAGTTACTCGAACAGGTACGAGCAGTACTTC. Translated, it gives CASSYSNRYEQYF.

The CDR3 here is CASSPGQASNTGELFF. CDR3 DNA: TGTGCCAGCTCACCGGGACAGGCCTCGAACACCGGGGAGCTGTTTTTT. This chain connects TRBV18 to TRBJ2-2; 8 bases fit TRBD1. J gave up 0 bases and V 3 bases, and 3 bases lay outside the gene matches. Per the germline V gene, CDR1 is KGHSH and CDR2 is LQKENI. This CDR3 region has 16 residues.

This chain joins TRBV25-1 and TRBJ2-7; possibly TRBD2 for D (5 bases). Trimming took off 5 bases at V and 2 bases at J, with 10 bases between the two ends. This CDR3 contains 13 residues. The germline CDR1 and CDR2 sequences are MGHDK and SYGVNS. CDR3 sequence: CASSTGLPYEQYF. Here the CDR3 DNA reads TGTGCCAGCAGTACTGGACTCCCCTACGAGCAGTACTTC.

The V and J genes are TRBV6-1 and TRBJ2-2, with D uncertain. There are 13 residues in the CDR3. The germline CDR1 and CDR2 sequences are MNHNS and SASEGT. V lost 5 bases and J lost 6, with 10 bases in between. The CDR3 DNA follows: TGTGCCAGCAGTAACCCTCCGTCCGGGGAGCTGTTTTTT. It encodes CASSNPPSGELFF.

The J gene is TRBJ2-7, the V gene TRBV5-4; 8 positions agree with TRBD2. This CDR3 region has 14 residues. From germline, CDR1 is SGHNT and CDR2 YYREEE (reference sequence). V gave up 4 bases and J gave up 4 bases; unmatched junction bases: 7. The CDR3 sequence: CASSPTSGEYEQYF. The CDR3 DNA reads as TGTGCCAGCAGCCCTACTAGCGGAGAGTACGAGCAGTACTTC.

The V gene is TRBV11-3, the J gene TRBJ2-1, with 12 bases that match TRBD2. The CDR3 covers 17 residues. V gave up 0 bases and J gave up 6 bases; unmatched junction bases: 6. Germline CDR1 SGHNT, CDR2 YENEEA. Written as DNA, the CDR3 is TGTGCCAGCAGCTTAGATTTCGGGACTAGCGGGCTCAATGAGCAGTTCTTC. It codes for CASSLDFGTSGLNEQFF.

This chain connects TRBV5-8 to TRBJ2-5, with 12 bases matching TRBD1. Germline assignment: CDR1 SGHTS and CDR2 YDEGEE. V shed 3 bases and J 4 bases; nucleotides not matched to a gene: 4. This CDR3 has 15 amino acids. Written as DNA, the CDR3 is TGTGCCAGCAGCTCTTGGGACAGGGGGCGAGAGACCCAGTACTTC. It translates to CASSSWDRGRETQYF.

The chain recombines TRBV30 with TRBJ1-1; D not certain. This CDR3 has 13 residues. V was pared by 3 bases and J by 1 base, with 9 bases between. The germline CDR1 and CDR2 sequences are GTSNPN and SVGIG (reference sequence). DNA for the CDR3: TGTGCCTGGAGCCCGGGCCCGAACACTGAAGCTTTCTTT. Protein: CAWSPGPNTEAFF.

V and J are TRBV7-2 and TRBJ1-2; no reliable D call. The V gene lost 3 bases and the J gene lost 2 bases, with 13 bases spanning the gap. The length of the CDR3 is 15 residues. CDR1 SGHTA and CDR2 FQGNSA come from the germline V gene. The CDR3 loop is CASSFSRRVNYGYTF. CDR3 nucleotide sequence: TGTGCCAGCAGCTTTTCCCGCCGCGTCAACTATGGCTACACCTTC.

This CDR3 is CAWMVGGNTEAFF. CDR3 DNA: TGTGCCTGGATGGTAGGGGGGAACACTGAAGCTTTCTTT. This chain links TRBV30 with TRBJ1-1; D may be TRBD1 (6 bases). From germline, CDR1 is GTSNPN and CDR2 SVGIG (reference sequence). V lost 4 bases, J lost 1 base, and 10 bases lay in between. This CDR3 spans 13 amino acids.

This chain joins TRBV7-2 and TRBJ2-7, with D hard to call. Germline assignment: CDR1 SGHTA and CDR2 FQGNSA. The CDR3 runs to 14 residues. V was trimmed by 3 bases and J by 5 bases, leaving 14 bases between them. The DNA of the CDR3 is TGTGCCAGCAGCTTGGGCCGCTACCGGGACGAGCAGTACTTC. Translated, it gives CASSLGRYRDEQYF.

V is TRBV5-1 and J is TRBJ1-4, with 10 positions matching TRBD1. The junction had 8 bases not matched to a gene; V was cut back by 4 bases and J by 8 bases. The CDR3 contains 15 residues. CDR1 is SGHRS and CDR2 is YFSETQ in the germline V gene. The CDR3 region has the DNA TGCGCCAGCAGCCCCACCGGGACAGGGGCGGAAAAACTGTTTTTT. It yields the protein CASSPTGTGAEKLFF.

The gene calls are TRBV19 and TRBJ2-3; TRBD1 is a possible D gene (6 bases). CDR3 size: 16 residues. Looked up from germline, CDR1 is LNHDA and CDR2 is SQIVND (reference sequence). Trimming pared 6 bases from V and 0 bases from J, leaving 16 bases between. In nucleotides, the CDR3 is TGTGCCAGTAGCCCACGGACAGTTGCTAGCACAGATACGCAGTATTTT. Translated, it gives CASSPRTVASTDTQYF.